This TCR beta chain was identified during a study of control samples from healthy donors and cancer patients. The CDR3 loop spans 15 amino acids. The germline gives CDR1 LGHNA, CDR2 YSLEER. J gave up 8 bases and V 0 bases, and 8 bases lay outside the gene matches. Using immunoSEQ multiplex PCR, the repertoire was profiled, and TCRdb retains in-frame clones only, with some absent. The data hold about 53,000 clones, with about 85% observed a single time. This chain connects TRBV4-3 to TRBJ1-1; 8 bases align to TRBD1. The sequenced sample consisted of PBMCs. The clonotype was recovered from a man between 60 and 70 years old with head and neck cancer. CDR3 nucleotide sequence: TGCGCCAGCAGCCAAGAGCGGACAGGGAGCATCGAAGCTTTCTTT. Its translation is CASSQERTGSIEAFF.